Following are 10 T cell receptor beta chains from one sample sequenced in a study of blood T cell repertoires in COVID-19. TCRdb's copy holds only in-frame clones and misses some; the assay was immunoSEQ multiplex PCR. The table lists about 180,000 clones, around 87% of them singletons, with approximately 2.7% in the top ten. The sequenced sample was peripheral blood. Receptor source: a man aged 40-49 years with active or convalescent COVID-19.

This clone has more than one count but fewer than ten. The CDR3 protein is CASSQGGGRFATNEKLFF. As DNA, the CDR3 is TGCGCCAGCAGCCAAGGGGGGGGGCGTTTTGCAACTAATGAAAAACTGTTTTTT. This rearrangement joins TRBV4-3 to TRBJ1-4, with a tentative D call TRBD1 (6 bases). Between the trimmed V and J ends, which lost 1 base and 0 bases, there was a span of 15 bases. The CDR3 contains 18 residues. Germline CDR1 LGHNA, CDR2 YSLEER.

The chain combines TRBV9 with TRBJ2-5; a possible D gene is TRBD1 (6 bases). The CDR3 has 14 residues. Trimming removed 2 bases at V and 5 bases at J, with 13 bases between. CDR1 SGDLS and CDR2 YYNGEE come from the germline V gene. The CDR3 reads CASSVGGGRETQYF. CDR3 nucleotides: TGTGCCAGCAGCGTCGGTGGGGGCAGGGAGACCCAGTACTTC.

The chain joins TRBV29-1 to TRBJ1-1; the D gene is possibly TRBD1 (5 bases). Between the trimmed V and J ends, which lost 5 bases and 4 bases, there was a span of 11 bases. The CDR3 runs 12 residues. Germline V lookup: CDR1 SQVTM, CDR2 ANQGSEA. The CDR3 spells CSVQGWSTEAFF. The CDR3 DNA reads TGCAGCGTTCAGGGTTGGAGCACTGAAGCTTTCTTT.

This clone was seen only a few times. V and J are TRBV28 and TRBJ1-5; no reliable D call. V was cut by 1 base and J by 6 bases, with 4 bases left in between. There are 12 residues in the CDR3. The germline V gene encodes CDR1 MDHEN and CDR2 SYDVKM. The CDR3 sequence is CASSLYSQPQHF. The CDR3 bases are TGTGCCAGCAGTTTATATAGTCAGCCCCAGCATTTT.

The CDR3 nucleotides read TGTGCCAGCAGCCAAGAAGCGGGGACCTCTGGAAACACCATATATTTT. Protein: CASSQEAGTSGNTIYF. The chain links TRBV4-2 to TRBJ1-3; tentative D call: TRBD1 (5 bases). CDR3 size: 16 residues. V was trimmed by 0 bases and J by 0 bases, leaving 9 bases between them. Germline V gene lookup returns CDR1 LGHNA and CDR2 YNFKEQ.

V and J are TRBV6-5 and TRBJ1-2; D is ambiguous. Trimming removed 0 bases from V and 8 bases from J, with 16 bases in between. The CDR3 covers 15 residues. Germline V gene sequence: CDR1 MNHEY, CDR2 SVGAGI. In DNA, the CDR3 is TGTGCCAGCAGTTACTCCCGTACCGAGGGTAGGGGCTACACCTTC. It specifies CASSYSRTEGRGYTF.

This rearrangement joins TRBV28 to TRBJ1-1; 7 bases map to TRBD1. V shed 3 bases, J shed 2 bases, and the junction held 15 bases outside the gene matches. This CDR3 is 18 amino acids long. Germline V gene sequence: CDR1 MDHEN, CDR2 SYDVKM. The CDR3 loop is CASSLSSGTDDPNTEAFF. The CDR3 DNA reads TGTGCCAGCAGTTTGTCGTCCGGGACAGACGACCCTAACACTGAAGCTTTCTTT.

In DNA, the CDR3 is TGTGCCAGCAGCCAGGCCTCCTCTACTAGCGGGGGCCTTGATGAGCAGTTCTTC. Translation gives CASSQASSTSGGLDEQFF. J is TRBJ2-1 and V is TRBV4-2; 11 bases agree with TRBD2. This CDR3 comprises 18 residues. Germline CDR1 reads LGHNA; CDR2 reads YNFKEQ. V shed 3 bases, J shed 8 bases, and the junction held 15 bases outside the gene matches.

The chain uses TRBV19 and TRBJ1-1; D ambiguous. CDR1 is LNHDA and CDR2 is SQIVND in the germline V gene (reference sequence). The CDR3 length is 15 residues. Deletions cut 10 bases from V and 6 bases from J, with 24 bases between. The CDR3 here is CATSGYEVYPAEAFF. For the CDR3, the DNA is TGTGCCACTTCAGGTTACGAAGTCTACCCCGCTGAAGCTTTCTTT.

This clone occurred once. The chain carries TRBV29-1 and TRBJ2-4; tentative D call: TRBD2 (6 bases). The ends were cut back, 0 bases at V and 12 bases at J, with 12 bases in the middle. The CDR3 runs 12 residues. In germline, CDR1 is SQVTM, CDR2 ANQGSEA. CDR3 nucleotides: TGCAGCGTTGAAGAAGATGGGGGAGGTCAGTACTTC. Encoded protein: CSVEEDGGGQYF.